This T cell receptor (beta chain) was sequenced in a study of early T cells in non-severe SARS-CoV-2 infection. V was cut by 3 bases and J by 6 bases, with 9 bases left in between. Germline loops: CDR1 DFQATT, CDR2 SNEGSKA (reference sequence). This CDR3 has 13 amino acids. Attached unique molecular identifiers marked individual cDNA molecules. MiXCR was run by TCRdb on the 5' RACE reads, yielding one entry per CDR3 protein. The sample includes tens of thousands of distinct CDR3 sequences, roughly 5.3% of them seen just once. The chain has TRBV20-1 and TRBJ1-6; D is undetermined. Sample: whole blood. This clonotype originated in an adult who was a healthcare worker with PCR-confirmed SARS-CoV-2 infection or an uninfected control (not recorded which). In DNA, the CDR3 is TGCAGTGCTAGTGACGACCCTAATTCACCCCTCCACTTT. Translation: CSASDDPNSPLHF.